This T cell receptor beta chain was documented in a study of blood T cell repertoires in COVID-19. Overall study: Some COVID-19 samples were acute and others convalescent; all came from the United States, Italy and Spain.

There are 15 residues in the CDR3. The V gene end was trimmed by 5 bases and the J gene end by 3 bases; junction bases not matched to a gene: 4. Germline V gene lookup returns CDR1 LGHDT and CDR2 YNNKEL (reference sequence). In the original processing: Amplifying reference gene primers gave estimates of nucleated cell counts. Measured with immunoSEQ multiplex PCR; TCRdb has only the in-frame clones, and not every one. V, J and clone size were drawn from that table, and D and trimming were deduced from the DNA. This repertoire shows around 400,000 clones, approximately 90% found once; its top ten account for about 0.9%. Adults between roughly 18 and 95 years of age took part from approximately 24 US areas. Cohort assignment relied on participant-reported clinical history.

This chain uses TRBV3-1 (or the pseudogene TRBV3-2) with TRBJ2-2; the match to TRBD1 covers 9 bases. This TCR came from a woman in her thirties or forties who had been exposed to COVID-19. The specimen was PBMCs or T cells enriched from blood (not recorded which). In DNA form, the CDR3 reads TGTGCCAGCAGCTCCGGACAGGGGCACACCGGGGAGCTGTTTTTT. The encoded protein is CASSSGQGHTGELFF.